This T cell receptor (beta chain) comes out of a study of type 1 regulatory T cells. Study in general: T-allo10 is an in vitro-generated, Tr1-enriched CD4 T cell product specific for alloantigen.

Of note for this clonotype: Antigen specificity is unknown.

Germline lookup yields CDR1 KGHDR and CDR2 SFDVKD. Losses at the gene ends were 0 bases for V and 1 base for J; bases not matched to a gene: 9. The CDR3 runs to 19 residues. The graft donor-derived T-allo10 cells reportedly recognize host alloantigens, are anergic, and suppress alloantigen-specifically. Each CDR3 protein is one row after TCRdb ran MiXCR on the reads. The sample shows around 69,000 distinct CDR3 sequences, around 63% of them seen only once. The clonotype comes from a human donor in good health. The chain uses TRBV24-1 and TRBJ2-1; 9 bases are a match to TRBD1. Source material: cultured T cells, either the whole culture or a sorted T cell fraction (not recorded which). Subset given: Tr1-enriched cell product generated in vitro against host alloantigens. Here the CDR3 reads CATSDLGQGPSLSYNEQFF. CDR3 DNA sequence: TGTGCCACCAGTGATTTGGGACAGGGGCCGAGCTTATCCTACAATGAGCAGTTCTTC.